A selection of T cell receptor beta chains follows, all from one sample in a study of response to subunit inactivated influenza vaccine. One entry per CDR3 protein results from TCRdb running MiXCR on the RT-PCR reads. The sample consists of more than 600,000 distinct CDR3 sequences, approximately 17% of them appearing once. The sample in question was PBMCs from blood, obtained less than 6 days after vaccination. All receptors come from a man aged 45-65 years who received an inactivated influenza vaccine. Both conserved end residues are part of each CDR3. The D gene is left open where the match is weak. For some rows the clone size is stated as once, few or many, or as a class when expanded; others skip it.

J: TRBJ2-5
V: TRBV20-1
size: -
D: TRBD1
DNA: TGCAGTGCTAGAAGGGGACAGGGGTCGGAGACCCAGTACTTC
CDR3: CSARRGQGSETQYF

J: TRBJ2-7
V: TRBV7-2
size: few
D: -
DNA: TGTGCCAGCAGCTTAGATGGGAGAACTACCGCGCAGTACTTC
CDR3: CASSLDGRTTAQYF

J: TRBJ1-2
V: TRBV29-1
size: once
D: -
DNA: TGCAGCGTTGAGCAGGCGCACTATGGCTACACCTTC
CDR3: CSVEQAHYGYTF

J: TRBJ1-1
V: TRBV12-3/TRBV12-4
size: few
D: -
DNA: TGTGCCAGCAGTTCCGGCCGCGCCGTAGAAGCTTTCTTT
CDR3: CASSSGRAVEAFF

J: TRBJ2-7
V: TRBV7-6
size: -
D: -
DNA: TGTGCCAGCAGCTTCGAATTCACCTTCCAAGGCGAGCAGTACTTC
CDR3: CASSFEFTFQGEQYF

J: TRBJ2-7
V: TRBV12-3/TRBV12-4
size: -
D: -
DNA: TGTGCCAGCAGTAGAGCTAGCGCGAGAGTCGAGCAGTACTTC
CDR3: CASSRASARVEQYF

J: TRBJ2-7
V: TRBV12-3/TRBV12-4
size: -
D: TRBD1
DNA: TGTGCCAGCAGTGACAGGGTCGAGCAGTACTTC
CDR3: CASSDRVEQYF

J: TRBJ2-1
V: TRBV30
size: few
D: -
DNA: TGTGCCTGGAGTGACAAGGGATACAATGAGCAGTTCTTC
CDR3: CAWSDKGYNEQFF

J: TRBJ2-7
V: TRBV2
size: few
D: -
DNA: TGTGCCAGCAGGGATGGCAGACTCCGGGGTATCGAGCAGTACTTC
CDR3: CASRDGRLRGIEQYF

J: TRBJ2-3
V: TRBV10-3
size: few
D: -
DNA: TGTGCCATCAGTGAGTCGCATCACCCGGATCCGAATTTAGATACGCAGTATTTT
CDR3: CAISESHHPDPNLDTQYF

J: TRBJ2-3
V: TRBV29-1
size: many
D: -
DNA: TGCAGCGTTGTATTCCCAGGGGCAGATACGCAGTATTTT
CDR3: CSVVFPGADTQYF

J: TRBJ1-2
V: TRBV29-1
size: few
D: -
DNA: TGCAGCGTTGAAGAAAACTATGGCTACACCTTC
CDR3: CSVEENYGYTF

J: TRBJ2-5
V: TRBV12-3/TRBV12-4
size: -
D: TRBD2
DNA: TGTGCCAGCAGTCCCTACATCCCGGGACTAGCGGGGGGGCCAGGGGAGACCCAGTACTTC
CDR3: CASSPYIPGLAGGPGETQYF

J: TRBJ1-1
V: TRBV6-1
size: few
D: -
DNA: TGTGCCAGCAGTGAACTGGGACCCATGAACACTGAAGCTTTCTTT
CDR3: CASSELGPMNTEAFF

J: TRBJ2-1
V: TRBV28
size: -
D: TRBD1
DNA: TGTGCCACCCTGGGGACAGGGAAATGGTATGAGCAGTTCTTC
CDR3: CATLGTGKWYEQFF